These 5 T cell receptor beta chains were all obtained from the same sample, sequenced in a study of T cells in Graves' hyperthyroidism and ophthalmopathy. RNA transcripts gave rise to amplified TCR beta CDR3 regions. Initially, a first-round RT-PCR of the TCR CDR3 employed the HTBI primer set. TCRdb reprocessed the multiplex PCR reads via MiXCR and lists one record per CDR3 protein. Of 550,000 to 700,000 distinct CDR3 sequences listed, about half are singletons. The sequencing input was peripheral blood or thyroid tissue (not recorded which). These receptors all stem from an adult woman with Graves' disease, either hyperthyroidism or ophthalmopathy (not recorded which).

The chain carries TRBV5-1 and TRBJ1-1; 9 bases align to TRBD1. Germline CDR1 SGHRS, CDR2 YFSETQ. CDR3 size: 16 residues. The trim removed 3 bases at V and 1 base at J, leaving 7 bases unmatched. CDR3 protein: CASSWGQGAGNTEAFF. The CDR3 nucleotides are TGCGCCAGCAGCTGGGGACAGGGTGCCGGGAACACTGAAGCTTTCTTT.

This clonotype has ten or more counts. The DNA for the CDR3 is TGTGCCAGCAGTCCCAGACAGGGACCCCTCCACTTT. It codes for CASSPRQGPLHF. This chain uses TRBV27 with TRBJ1-6; 7 bases match TRBD1. Germline assignment: CDR1 MNHEY and CDR2 SMNVEV (reference sequence). The CDR3 contains 12 residues. J lost 12 bases, V lost 5 bases, and 4 bases had no gene match.

This clonotype showed up just a few times. One end of the junction varies from germline; a read error may be responsible. The rearrangement joins TRBV7-9 to TRBJ2-7; the D gene is possibly TRBD1 (5 bases). The CDR3 has 13 residues. Germline CDR1 SEHNR, CDR2 FQNEAQ (reference sequence). CDR3 residues: CASSPTVEREQYF. CDR3 sequence (DNA): TGCGCCAGCAGTCCGACAGTTGAGAGGGAGCAGTACTTC.

The rearrangement joins TRBV20-1 to TRBJ2-7; no definite D call. The CDR3 totals 13 residues. The germline CDR1 and CDR2 sequences are DFQATT and SNEGSKA (reference sequence). V lost 4 bases and J 0 bases, leaving 10 bases between the germline ends. CDR3 in DNA: TGCAGTGCTAAGGCTGCGCTCTCCTACGAGCAGTACTTC. Translation gives CSAKAALSYEQYF.

This chain joins TRBV24-1 and TRBJ2-7, with a tentative D call TRBD2 (6 bases). The V end was cut by 4 bases, the J end by 6 bases, with 6 bases between. This CDR3 has 11 amino acids. The germline CDR1 and CDR2 sequences are KGHDR and SFDVKD. In DNA, the CDR3 is TGTGCCACCAGTGAAGCGGGCGAGCAGTACTTC. This gives the protein CATSEAGEQYF.